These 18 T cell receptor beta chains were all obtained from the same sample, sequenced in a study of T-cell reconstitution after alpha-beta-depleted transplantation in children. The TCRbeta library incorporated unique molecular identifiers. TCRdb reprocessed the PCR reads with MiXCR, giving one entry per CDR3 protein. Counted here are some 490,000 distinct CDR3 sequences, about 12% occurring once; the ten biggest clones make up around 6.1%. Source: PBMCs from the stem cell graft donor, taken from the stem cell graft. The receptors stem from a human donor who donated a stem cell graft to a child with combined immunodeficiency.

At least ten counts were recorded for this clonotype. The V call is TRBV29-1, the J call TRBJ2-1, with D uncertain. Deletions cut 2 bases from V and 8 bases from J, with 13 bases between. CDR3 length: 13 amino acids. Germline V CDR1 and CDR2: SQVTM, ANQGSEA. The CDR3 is CSVESLGTHEQFF. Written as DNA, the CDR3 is TGCAGCGTTGAAAGTCTAGGAACCCATGAGCAGTTCTTC.

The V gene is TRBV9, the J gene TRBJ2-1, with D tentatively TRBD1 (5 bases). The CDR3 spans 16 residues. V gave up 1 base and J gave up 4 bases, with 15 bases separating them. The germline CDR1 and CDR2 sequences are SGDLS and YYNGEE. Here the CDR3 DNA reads TGTGCCAGCAGCGTAAAGGGGAAAGTTCCTTACAATGAGCAGTTCTTC. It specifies CASSVKGKVPYNEQFF.

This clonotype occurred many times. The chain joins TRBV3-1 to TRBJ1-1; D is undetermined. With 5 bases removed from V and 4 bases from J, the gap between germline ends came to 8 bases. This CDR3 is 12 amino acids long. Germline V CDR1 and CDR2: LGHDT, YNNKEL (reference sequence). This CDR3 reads CASSRSGTEAFF. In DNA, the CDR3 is TGTGCCAGCAGCAGGTCAGGCACTGAAGCTTTCTTT.

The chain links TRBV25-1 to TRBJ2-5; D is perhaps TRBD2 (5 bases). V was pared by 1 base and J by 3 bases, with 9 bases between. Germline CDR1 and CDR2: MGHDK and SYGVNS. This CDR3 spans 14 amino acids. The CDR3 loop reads CASSESLAKETQYF. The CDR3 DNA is TGTGCCAGCAGTGAATCCCTAGCAAAAGAGACCCAGTACTTC.

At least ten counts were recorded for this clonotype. The CDR3 region is CATTVYVGGELFF. Here the CDR3 DNA reads TGTGCCACCACAGTTTACGTAGGCGGGGAGCTGTTTTTT. The chain carries TRBV2 and TRBJ2-2; D gene ambiguous. This CDR3 region has 13 residues. CDR1 is SNHLY, CDR2 FYNNEI, per germline. V shed 10 bases and J shed 7 bases, with 16 bases lying between them.

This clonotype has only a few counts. CDR3 residues: CASSLVRTNEKLFF. CDR3 sequence (DNA): TGTGCCAGCAGCTTAGTTCGGACTAATGAAAAACTGTTTTTT. This chain connects TRBV7-9 to TRBJ1-4; D gene unclear. The CDR3 is made up of 14 amino acids. Germline V CDR1 and CDR2: SEHNR, FQNEAQ (reference sequence). Trimming cost V 1 base and J 2 bases, with 5 bases left between them.

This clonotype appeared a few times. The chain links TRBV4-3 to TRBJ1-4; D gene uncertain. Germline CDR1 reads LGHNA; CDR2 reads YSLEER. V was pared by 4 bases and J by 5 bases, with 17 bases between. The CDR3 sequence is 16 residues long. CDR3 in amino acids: CASSLSPRVPNEKLFF. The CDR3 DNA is TGCGCCAGCAGCCTCAGTCCCCGGGTCCCAAATGAAAAACTGTTTTTT.

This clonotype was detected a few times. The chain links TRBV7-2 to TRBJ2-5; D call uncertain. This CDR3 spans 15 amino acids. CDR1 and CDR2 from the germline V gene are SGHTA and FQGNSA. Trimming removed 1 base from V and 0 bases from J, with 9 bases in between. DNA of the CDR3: TGTGCCAGCAGCTTAGATTTAGGGTACCAAGAGACCCAGTACTTC. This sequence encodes CASSLDLGYQETQYF.

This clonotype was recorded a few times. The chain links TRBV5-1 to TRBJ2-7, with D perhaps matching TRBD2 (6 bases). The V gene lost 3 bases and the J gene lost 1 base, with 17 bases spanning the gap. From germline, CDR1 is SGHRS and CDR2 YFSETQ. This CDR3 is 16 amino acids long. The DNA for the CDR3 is TGCGCCAGCAGCTCACAAAGGGGACTGCCTTCCTACGAGCAGTACTTC. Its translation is CASSSQRGLPSYEQYF.

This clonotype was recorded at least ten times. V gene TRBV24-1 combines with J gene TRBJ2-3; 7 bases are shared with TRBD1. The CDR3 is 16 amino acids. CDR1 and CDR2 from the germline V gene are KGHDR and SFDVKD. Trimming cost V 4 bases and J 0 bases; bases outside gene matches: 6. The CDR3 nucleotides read TGTGCCACCAGTGACCGGGGACAGAAAAGCACAGATACGCAGTATTTT. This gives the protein CATSDRGQKSTDTQYF.

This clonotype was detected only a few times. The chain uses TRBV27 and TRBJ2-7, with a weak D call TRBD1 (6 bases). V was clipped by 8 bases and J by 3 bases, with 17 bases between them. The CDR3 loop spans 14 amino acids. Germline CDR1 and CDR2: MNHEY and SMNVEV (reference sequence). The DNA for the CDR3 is TGTGCCAGCCGTGGACTCGGGACACACTACGAGCAGTACTTC. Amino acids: CASRGLGTHYEQYF.

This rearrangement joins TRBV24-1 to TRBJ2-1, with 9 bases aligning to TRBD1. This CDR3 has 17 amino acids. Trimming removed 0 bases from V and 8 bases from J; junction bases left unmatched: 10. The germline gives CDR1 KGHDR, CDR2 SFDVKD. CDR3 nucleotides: TGTGCCACCAGTGATTTGCCGCGTGGGGACAGGGATTATGAGCAGTTCTTC. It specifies CATSDLPRGDRDYEQFF.

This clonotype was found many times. The CDR3 reads CASSFGTQETQYF. CDR3 sequence (DNA): TGTGCCAGCAGCTTCGGCACTCAAGAGACCCAGTACTTC. This rearrangement joins TRBV7-3 to TRBJ2-5; D is ambiguous. Germline CDR1 reads SGHTA; CDR2 reads FQGTGA. The CDR3 loop spans 13 amino acids. The V and J ends lost 3 bases and 2 bases respectively, with 7 bases between them.

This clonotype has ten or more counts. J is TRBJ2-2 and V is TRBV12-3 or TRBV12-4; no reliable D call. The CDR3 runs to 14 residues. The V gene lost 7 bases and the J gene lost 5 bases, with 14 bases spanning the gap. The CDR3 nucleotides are TGTGCCAGCAAGAGAGCCTCGTCGACCGGGGAGCTGTTTTTT. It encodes CASKRASSTGELFF.

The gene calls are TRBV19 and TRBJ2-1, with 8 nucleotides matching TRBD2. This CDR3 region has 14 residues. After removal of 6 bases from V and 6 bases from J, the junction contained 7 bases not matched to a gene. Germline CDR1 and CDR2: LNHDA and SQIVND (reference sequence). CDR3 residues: CASRGLDSLNEQFF. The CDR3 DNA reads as TGTGCCAGTAGGGGACTAGACAGTCTCAATGAGCAGTTCTTC.

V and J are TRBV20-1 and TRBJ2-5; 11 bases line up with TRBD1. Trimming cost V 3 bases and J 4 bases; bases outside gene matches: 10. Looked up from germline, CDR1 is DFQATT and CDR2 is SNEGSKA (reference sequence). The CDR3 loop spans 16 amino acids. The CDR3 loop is CSASSGTGGLSETQYF. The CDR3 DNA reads TGCAGTGCTAGCTCCGGGACAGGGGGTCTCTCAGAGACCCAGTACTTC.

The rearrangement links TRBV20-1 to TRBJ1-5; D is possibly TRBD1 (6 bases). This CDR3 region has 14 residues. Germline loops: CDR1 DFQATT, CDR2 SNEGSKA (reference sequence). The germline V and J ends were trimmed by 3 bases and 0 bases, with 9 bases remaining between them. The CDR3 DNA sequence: TGCAGTGCTAGGATGACAGGTAGCAATCAGCCCCAGCATTTT. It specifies CSARMTGSNQPQHF.

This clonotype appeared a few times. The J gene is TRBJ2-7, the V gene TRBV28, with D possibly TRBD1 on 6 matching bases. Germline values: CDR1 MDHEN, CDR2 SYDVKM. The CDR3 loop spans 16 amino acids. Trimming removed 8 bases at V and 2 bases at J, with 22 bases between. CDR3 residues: CASREILQGSPYEQYF. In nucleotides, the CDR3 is TGTGCCAGCCGAGAGATACTACAGGGTAGTCCCTACGAGCAGTACTTC.